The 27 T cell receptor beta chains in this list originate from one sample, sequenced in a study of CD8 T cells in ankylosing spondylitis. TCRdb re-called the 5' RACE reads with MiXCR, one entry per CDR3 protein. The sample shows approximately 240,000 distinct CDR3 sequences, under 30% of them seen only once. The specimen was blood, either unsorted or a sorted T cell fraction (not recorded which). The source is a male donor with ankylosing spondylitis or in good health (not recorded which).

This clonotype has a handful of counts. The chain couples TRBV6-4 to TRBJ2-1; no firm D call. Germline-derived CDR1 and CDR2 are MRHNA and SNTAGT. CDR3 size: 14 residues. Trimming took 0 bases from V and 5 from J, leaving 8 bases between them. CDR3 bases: TGTGCCAGCAGTGACTCGTATGATAACAATGAGCAGTTCTTC. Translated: CASSDSYDNNEQFF.

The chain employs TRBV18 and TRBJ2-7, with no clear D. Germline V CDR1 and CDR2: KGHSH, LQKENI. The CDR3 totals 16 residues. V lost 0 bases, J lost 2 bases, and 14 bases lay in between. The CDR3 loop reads CASSPPNPKDPYEQYF. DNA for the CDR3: TGTGCCAGCTCACCACCGAACCCTAAGGACCCCTACGAGCAGTACTTC.

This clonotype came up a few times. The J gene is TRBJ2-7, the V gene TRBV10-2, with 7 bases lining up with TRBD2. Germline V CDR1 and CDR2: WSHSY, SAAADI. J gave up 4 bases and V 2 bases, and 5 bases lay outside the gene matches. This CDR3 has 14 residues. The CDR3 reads CASSEPTSRYEQYF. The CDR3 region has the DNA TGCGCCAGCAGTGAGCCGACTAGCAGGTACGAGCAGTACTTC.

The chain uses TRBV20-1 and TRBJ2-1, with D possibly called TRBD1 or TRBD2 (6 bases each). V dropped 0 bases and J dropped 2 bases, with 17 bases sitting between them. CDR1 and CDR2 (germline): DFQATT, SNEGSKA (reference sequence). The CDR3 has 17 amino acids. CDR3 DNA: TGCAGTGCTAGAGATATGGGGGGACAACGAGCCTACAATGAGCAGTTCTTC. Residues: CSARDMGGQRAYNEQFF.

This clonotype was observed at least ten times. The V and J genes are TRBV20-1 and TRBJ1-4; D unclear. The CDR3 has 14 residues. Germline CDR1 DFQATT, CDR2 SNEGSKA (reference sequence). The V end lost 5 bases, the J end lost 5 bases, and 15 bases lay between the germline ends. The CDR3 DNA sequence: TGCAGTGCTCCCGGGGAGTCACAGAATGAAAAACTGTTTTTT. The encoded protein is CSAPGESQNEKLFF.

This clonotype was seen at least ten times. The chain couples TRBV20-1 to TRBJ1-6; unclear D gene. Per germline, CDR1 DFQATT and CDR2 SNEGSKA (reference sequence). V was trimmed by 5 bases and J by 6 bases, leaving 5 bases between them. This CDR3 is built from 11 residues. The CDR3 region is CSAETNSPLHF. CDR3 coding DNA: TGCAGTGCTGAGACTAATTCACCCCTCCACTTT.

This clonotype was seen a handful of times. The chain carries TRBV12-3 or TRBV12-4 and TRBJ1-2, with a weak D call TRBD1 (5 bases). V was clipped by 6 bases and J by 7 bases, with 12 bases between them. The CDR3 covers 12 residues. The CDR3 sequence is CASSREMGGYTF. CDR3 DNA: TGTGCCAGCAGCAGGGAAATGGGTGGCTACACCTTC.

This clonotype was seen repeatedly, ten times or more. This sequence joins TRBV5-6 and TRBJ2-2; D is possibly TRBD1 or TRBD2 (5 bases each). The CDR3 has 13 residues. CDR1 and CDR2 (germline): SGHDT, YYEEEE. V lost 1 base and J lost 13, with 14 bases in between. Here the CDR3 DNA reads TGTGCCAGCAGCTTGTGGGGACCTTATTCGCTGTTTTTT. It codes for CASSLWGPYSLFF. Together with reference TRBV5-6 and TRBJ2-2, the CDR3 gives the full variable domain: DAGVTQSPTHLIKTRGQQVTLRCSPKSGHDTVSWYQQALGQGPQFIFQYYEEEERQRGNFPDRFSGHQFPNYSSELNVNALLLGDSALYLCASSLWGPYSLFFGEGSRLTVL.

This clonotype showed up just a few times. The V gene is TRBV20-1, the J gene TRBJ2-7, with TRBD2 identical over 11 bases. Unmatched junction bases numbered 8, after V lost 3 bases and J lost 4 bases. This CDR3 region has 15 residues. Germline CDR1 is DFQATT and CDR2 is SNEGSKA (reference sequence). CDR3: CSARTSGVIGYEQYF. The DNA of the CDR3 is TGCAGTGCTAGGACTAGCGGGGTCATAGGGTACGAGCAGTACTTC.

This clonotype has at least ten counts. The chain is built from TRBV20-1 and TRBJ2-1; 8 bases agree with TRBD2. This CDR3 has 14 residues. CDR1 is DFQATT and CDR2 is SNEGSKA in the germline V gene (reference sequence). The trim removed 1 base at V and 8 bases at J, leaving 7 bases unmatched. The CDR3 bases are TGCAGTGCTAGAGCAACCGGGGGGGCCGATGAGCAGTTCTTC. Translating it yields CSARATGGADEQFF.

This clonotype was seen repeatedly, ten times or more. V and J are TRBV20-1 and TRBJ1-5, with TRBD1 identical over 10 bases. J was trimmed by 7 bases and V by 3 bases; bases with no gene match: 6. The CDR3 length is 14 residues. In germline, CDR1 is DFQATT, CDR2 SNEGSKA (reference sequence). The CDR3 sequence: CSASETGGEQPQHF. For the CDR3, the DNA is TGCAGTGCTAGCGAGACAGGGGGCGAGCAGCCCCAGCATTTT.

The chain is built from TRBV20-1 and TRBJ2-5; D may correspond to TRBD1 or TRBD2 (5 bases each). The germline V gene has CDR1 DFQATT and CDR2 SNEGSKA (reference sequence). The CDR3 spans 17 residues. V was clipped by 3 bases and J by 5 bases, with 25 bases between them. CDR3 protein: CSARGLRVGEHGETQYF. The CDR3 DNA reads TGCAGTGCTAGGGGGCTCCGAGTGGGGGAGCATGGGGAGACCCAGTACTTC.

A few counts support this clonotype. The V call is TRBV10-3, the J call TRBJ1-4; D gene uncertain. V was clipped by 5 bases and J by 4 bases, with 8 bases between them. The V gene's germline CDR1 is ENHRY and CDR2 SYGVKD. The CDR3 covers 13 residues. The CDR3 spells CAISPEVNEKLFF. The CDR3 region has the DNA TGTGCCATCAGTCCGGAGGTTAATGAAAAACTGTTTTTT.

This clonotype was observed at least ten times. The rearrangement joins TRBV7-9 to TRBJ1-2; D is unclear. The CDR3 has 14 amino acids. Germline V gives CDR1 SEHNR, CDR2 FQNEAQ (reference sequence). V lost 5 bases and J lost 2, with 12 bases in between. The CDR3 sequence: CASSLAGENYGYTF. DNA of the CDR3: TGTGCCAGCAGCCTCGCCGGGGAAAACTATGGCTACACCTTC.

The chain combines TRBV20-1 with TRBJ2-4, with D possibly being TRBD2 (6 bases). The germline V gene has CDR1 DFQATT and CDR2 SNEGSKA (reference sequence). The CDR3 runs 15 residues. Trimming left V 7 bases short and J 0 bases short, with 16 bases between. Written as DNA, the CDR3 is TGCAGTGTGAGCGCGGCGGGGCTAGCCAAAAACATTCAGTACTTC. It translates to CSVSAAGLAKNIQYF.

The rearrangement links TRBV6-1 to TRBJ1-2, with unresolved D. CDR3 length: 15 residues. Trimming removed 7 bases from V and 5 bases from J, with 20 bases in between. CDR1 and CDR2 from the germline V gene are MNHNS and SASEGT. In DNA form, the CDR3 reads TGTGCCAGCACTCCCCTGGACGGAAGCTCGTATGGCTACACCTTC. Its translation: CASTPLDGSSYGYTF.

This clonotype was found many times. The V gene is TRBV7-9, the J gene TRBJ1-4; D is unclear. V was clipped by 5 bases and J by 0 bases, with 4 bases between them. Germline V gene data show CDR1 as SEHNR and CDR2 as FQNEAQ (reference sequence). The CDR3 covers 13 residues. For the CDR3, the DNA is TGTGCCAGCAGCACCACAACTAATGAAAAACTGTTTTTT. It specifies CASSTTTNEKLFF. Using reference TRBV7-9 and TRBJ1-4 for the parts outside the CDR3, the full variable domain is DTGVSQNPRHKITKRGQNVTFRCDPISEHNRLYWYRQTLGQGPEFLTYFQNEAQLEKSRLLSDRFSAERPKGSFSTLEIQRTEQGDSAMYLCASSTTTNEKLFFGSGTQLSVL.

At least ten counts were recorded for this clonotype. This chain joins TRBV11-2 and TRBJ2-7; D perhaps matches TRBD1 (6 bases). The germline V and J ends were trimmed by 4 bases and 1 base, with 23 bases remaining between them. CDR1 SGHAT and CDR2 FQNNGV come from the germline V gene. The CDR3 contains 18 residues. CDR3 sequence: CASSSPSSRGFPSYEQYF. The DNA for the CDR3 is TGTGCCAGCAGCTCCCCTTCTTCGAGGGGGTTTCCGTCCTACGAGCAGTACTTC.

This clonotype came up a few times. The DNA of the CDR3 is TGTGCCAGCAGCCGGGACAGGGGAATGACCGGGGAGCTGTTTTTT. Its protein product is CASSRDRGMTGELFF. The rearrangement joins TRBV12-3 or TRBV12-4 to TRBJ2-2; 10 positions agree with TRBD1. The CDR3 loop spans 15 amino acids. With V trimmed by 6 bases and J by 5 bases, 6 bases remained unmatched.

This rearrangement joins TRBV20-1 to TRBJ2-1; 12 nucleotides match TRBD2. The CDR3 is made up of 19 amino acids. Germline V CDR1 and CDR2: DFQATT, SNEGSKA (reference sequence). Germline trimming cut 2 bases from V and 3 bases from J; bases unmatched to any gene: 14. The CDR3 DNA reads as TGCAGTGCTAGATCTCTAGCGGGGGGGCCGATGGCCGGCTACAATGAGCAGTTCTTC. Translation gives CSARSLAGGPMAGYNEQFF.

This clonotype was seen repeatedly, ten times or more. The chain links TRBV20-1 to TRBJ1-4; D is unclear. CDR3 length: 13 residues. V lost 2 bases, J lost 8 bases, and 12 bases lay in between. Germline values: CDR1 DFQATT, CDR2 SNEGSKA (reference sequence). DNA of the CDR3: TGCAGTGCTAGACGCGGTATCGCCGAAAAACTGTTTTTT. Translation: CSARRGIAEKLFF.

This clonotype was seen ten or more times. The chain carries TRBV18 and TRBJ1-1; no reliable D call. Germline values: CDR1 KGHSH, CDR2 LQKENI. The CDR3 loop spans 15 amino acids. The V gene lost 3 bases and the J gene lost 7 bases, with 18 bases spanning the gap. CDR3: CASSPDVGKRGEAFF. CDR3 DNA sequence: TGTGCCAGCTCACCCGACGTGGGGAAGCGAGGTGAAGCTTTCTTT.

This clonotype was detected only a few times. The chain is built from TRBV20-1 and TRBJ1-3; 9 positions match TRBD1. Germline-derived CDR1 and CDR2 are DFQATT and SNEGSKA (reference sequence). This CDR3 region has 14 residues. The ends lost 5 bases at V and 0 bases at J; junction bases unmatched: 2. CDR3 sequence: CSALDRGSGNTIYF. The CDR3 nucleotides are TGCAGTGCTTTGGACAGGGGCTCTGGAAACACCATATATTTT.

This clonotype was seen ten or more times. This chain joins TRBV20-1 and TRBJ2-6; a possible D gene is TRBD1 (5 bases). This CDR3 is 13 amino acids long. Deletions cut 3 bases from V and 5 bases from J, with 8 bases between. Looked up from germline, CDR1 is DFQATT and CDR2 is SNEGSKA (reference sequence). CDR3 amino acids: CSARDIWANVLTF. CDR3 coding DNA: TGCAGTGCTAGGGACATCTGGGCCAACGTCCTGACTTTC.

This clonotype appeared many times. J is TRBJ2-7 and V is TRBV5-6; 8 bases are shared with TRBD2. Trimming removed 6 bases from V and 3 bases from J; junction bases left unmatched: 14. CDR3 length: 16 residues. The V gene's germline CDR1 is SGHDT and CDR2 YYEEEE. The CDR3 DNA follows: TGTGCCAGCACTGGGATGGTGATAGCGGGATTCTACGAGCAGTACTTC. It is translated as CASTGMVIAGFYEQYF.

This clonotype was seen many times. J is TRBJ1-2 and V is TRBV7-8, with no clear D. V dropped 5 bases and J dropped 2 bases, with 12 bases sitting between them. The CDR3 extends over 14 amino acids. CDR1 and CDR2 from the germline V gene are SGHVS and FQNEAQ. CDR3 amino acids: CASSPRDLNYGYTF. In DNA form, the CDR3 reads TGTGCCAGCAGCCCCAGAGATCTCAACTATGGCTACACCTTC.

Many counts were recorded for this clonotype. The CDR3 sequence: CASSVGASVNEQFF. Written as DNA, the CDR3 is TGTGCCAGCAGCGTAGGGGCTAGCGTCAATGAGCAGTTCTTC. This rearrangement joins TRBV9 to TRBJ2-1; possible D gene TRBD2, 6 bases. Germline CDR1 and CDR2: SGDLS and YYNGEE. The CDR3 totals 14 residues. The V gene lost 0 bases and the J gene lost 6 bases, with 10 bases spanning the gap.